What follows are 15 T cell receptor beta chains derived from one specimen sequenced in a study of blood T cell repertoires in COVID-19. Profiled with immunoSEQ multiplex PCR; TCRdb holds only in-frame clones, not every one. The data show approximately 290,000 clones, with 70% to 90% seen just once and approximately 4% held by the top ten. What was sequenced was PBMCs or T cells enriched from blood (not recorded which). These receptors were collected from a woman aged 30 to 39 who had recovered from COVID-19.

The chain links TRBV6-5 to TRBJ2-5; D not resolved. Per the germline V gene, CDR1 is MNHEY and CDR2 is SVGAGI. The V end lost 4 bases, the J end lost 2 bases, and 2 bases lay between the germline ends. This CDR3 contains 11 residues. The CDR3, as DNA: TGTGCCAGCAGTTCACAAGAGACCCAGTACTTC. As protein: CASSSQETQYF.

This clone was seen once. The chain employs TRBV27 and TRBJ1-1, with 7 positions matching TRBD1. The junction had 7 bases not matched to a gene; V was cut back by 5 bases and J by 1 base. The CDR3 is 15 amino acids. Germline V CDR1 and CDR2: MNHEY, SMNVEV (reference sequence). This CDR3 is CASSTLTGRNTEAFF. CDR3 sequence (DNA): TGTGCCAGCAGTACACTGACAGGGAGGAACACTGAAGCTTTCTTT.

The rearrangement uses TRBV7-9 and TRBJ1-5; D is unresolved. Trimming shortened V by 1 base and J by 4 bases, and 5 bases separated the two germline ends. Germline CDR1 SEHNR, CDR2 FQNEAQ (reference sequence). CDR3 length: 13 amino acids. This chain's CDR3 is CASSLGLNQPQHF. As DNA, the CDR3 is TGTGCCAGCAGCTTAGGGCTGAATCAGCCCCAGCATTTT.

The rearrangement uses TRBV12-3 or TRBV12-4 and TRBJ2-2, with D uncertain. Trimming removed 3 bases from V and 8 bases from J, with 10 bases in between. The CDR3 covers 13 residues. CDR3: CASSFGGRGELFF. CDR3 in DNA: TGTGCCAGCAGTTTCGGTGGTAGAGGGGAGCTGTTTTTT.

The CDR3 bases are TGTGCCAGCAGCTCCTGGGACAGGTCGGGTCCCGAGACCCAGTACTTC. Translation: CASSSWDRSGPETQYF. The chain has TRBV11-2 and TRBJ2-5, with TRBD1 identical over 8 bases. This CDR3 has 16 amino acids. With 4 bases clipped from V and 5 bases from J, the junction kept 12 bases outside the gene matches. Germline V gene lookup returns CDR1 SGHAT and CDR2 FQNNGV.

This clone was detected a few times. The chain couples TRBV18 to TRBJ2-1, with a weak D call TRBD2 (5 bases). This CDR3 contains 13 residues. The V gene lost 3 bases and the J gene lost 7 bases, with 10 bases spanning the gap. Germline V gene sequence: CDR1 KGHSH, CDR2 LQKENI. This CDR3 reads CASSPLSGNEQFF. The CDR3 DNA reads as TGTGCCAGCTCACCGCTATCGGGGAATGAGCAGTTCTTC.

The chain carries TRBV7-6 and TRBJ2-3; TRBD2 matches at 11 bases. Per the germline V gene, CDR1 is SGHVS and CDR2 is FNYEAQ. CDR3 length: 15 amino acids. V shed 5 bases, J shed 2 bases, and the junction held 3 bases outside the gene matches. For the CDR3, the DNA is TGTGCCAGCAGCCCTAGCGGGAGGAACACAGATACGCAGTATTTT. Translation gives CASSPSGRNTDTQYF.

With respect to this clone: The junction differs from germline at one of its ends, possibly a read error. V is TRBV4-1 and J is TRBJ1-2; D not resolved. Germline V CDR1 and CDR2: MGHRA, YSYEKL. This CDR3 has 12 residues. CDR3: CASSQDRTQALF. The CDR3 bases are TGCGCCAGCAGCCAAGATAGAACCCAGGCCCTCTTC.

The genes are TRBV5-6 and TRBJ2-1; 7 bases match TRBD2. Germline CDR1 SGHDT, CDR2 YYEEEE. V dropped 7 bases and J dropped 0; count of bases not matched to a gene: 4. The CDR3 runs 14 residues. The CDR3 protein is CASFAGDSYNEQFF. Here the CDR3 DNA reads TGTGCCAGCTTTGCGGGGGACTCCTACAATGAGCAGTTCTTC. Full variable domain (outside the CDR3, taken from reference TRBV5-6 and TRBJ2-1): DAGVTQSPTHLIKTRGQQVTLRCSPKSGHDTVSWYQQALGQGPQFIFQYYEEEERQRGNFPDRFSGHQFPNYSSELNVNALLLGDSALYLCASFAGDSYNEQFFGPGTRLTVL.

This chain uses TRBV28 with TRBJ2-7; 10 bases agree with TRBD1. The CDR3 has 14 amino acids. The J segment lost 3 bases and the V segment lost 6 bases, leaving 5 bases of the junction unmatched. Germline values: CDR1 MDHEN, CDR2 SYDVKM. CDR3 DNA: TGTGCCAGCAGCCGGACAGGGGGTCTCTACGAGCAGTACTTC. The encoded protein is CASSRTGGLYEQYF.

The chain combines TRBV12-5 with TRBJ1-1; 9 positions agree with TRBD1. CDR1 LGHNT and CDR2 FRNRAP come from the germline V gene. CDR3 length: 15 residues. Trimming took 1 base from V and 4 from J; bases not matched to a gene: 4. The CDR3 DNA follows: TGTGCTAGTGGTTTGGACACAGGGGGCGCCACTGAAGCTTTCTTT. This encodes CASGLDTGGATEAFF.

This clone was found once. This chain connects TRBV15 to TRBJ2-1, with 10 bases identical to TRBD1. CDR1 is LNHNV and CDR2 is YYDKDF in the germline V gene (reference sequence). This CDR3 is built from 16 residues. V shed 0 bases, J shed 6 bases, and the junction held 5 bases outside the gene matches. Here the CDR3 reads CATSRDLGTGANEQFF. CDR3 DNA sequence: TGTGCCACCAGCAGAGATTTGGGGACAGGGGCCAATGAGCAGTTCTTC.

The DNA of the CDR3 is TGTGCCAGCAGCTTACGGGGTCCCGGGGAGCTGTTTTTT. This translates into CASSLRGPGELFF. V gene TRBV7-2 combines with J gene TRBJ2-2; TRBD2 is a possible D gene (5 bases). Deletions cut 2 bases from V and 6 bases from J, with 7 bases between. The germline CDR1 and CDR2 sequences are SGHTA and FQGNSA. The CDR3 consists of 13 residues.

The sample holds one count of this clone. This chain links TRBV14 with TRBJ2-1; 7 bases line up with TRBD1. The trim removed 10 bases at V and 3 bases at J, leaving 6 bases unmatched. The CDR3 has 13 residues. The germline V gene has CDR1 SGHDN and CDR2 FVKESK. CDR3 DNA: TGTGCCACGTCGGGACAGAACTACAATGAGCAGTTCTTC. Its protein is CATSGQNYNEQFF.

The rearrangement joins TRBV7-2 to TRBJ2-1; D gene unclear. Germline CDR1 and CDR2: SGHTA and FQGNSA. V lost 5 bases and J 4 bases, leaving 15 bases between the germline ends. The CDR3 sequence is 15 residues long. CDR3 residues: CASSPARSGYNEQFF. CDR3 nucleotides: TGTGCCAGCAGCCCCGCAAGGTCAGGTTACAATGAGCAGTTCTTC.